These 10 T cell receptor beta chains came from one sample sequenced in a study of T cell responses to AZD1222 COVID-19 vaccine. Produced via immunoSEQ multiplex PCR; TCRdb's table is partial and in-frame only. The sample carries roughly 140,000 clones, 87% recorded once. Sequenced here: peripheral blood, sampled 28 days after the second AZD1222 dose. These receptors were taken from an adult who received the AZD1222 COVID-19 vaccine.

The gene calls are TRBV6-2 or TRBV6-3 and TRBJ2-2; D possibly matches TRBD1 or TRBD2 (6 bases each). V gave up 2 bases and J gave up 7 bases, with 20 bases separating them. CDR3 size: 17 residues. The germline CDR1 and CDR2 sequences are MNHEY and SVGEGT. DNA for the CDR3: TGTGCCAGCAGTTACATCGCCAGGGGAGGAATAGACGGGGAGCTGTTTTTT. It is translated as CASSYIARGGIDGELFF.

The genes are TRBV7-2 and TRBJ1-1, with D possibly being TRBD1 (6 bases). The CDR3 consists of 15 residues. Trimming stripped 6 bases from V and 1 base from J, with 15 bases between. Looked up from germline, CDR1 is SGHTA and CDR2 is FQGNSA. The CDR3 bases are TGTGCCAGCAGTCGAATGGGGGCAAGGAACACTGAAGCTTTCTTT. It specifies CASSRMGARNTEAFF. Based on the CDR3 plus reference TRBV7-2 and TRBJ1-1, the full variable domain is GAGVSQSPSNKVTEKGKDVELRCDPISGHTALYWYRQSLGQGLEFLIYFQGNSAPDKSGLPSDRFSAERTGGSVSTLTIQRTQQEDSAVYLCASSRMGARNTEAFFGQGTRLTVV.

The chain recombines TRBV5-1 with TRBJ1-1, with 9 bases matching TRBD1. Looked up from germline, CDR1 is SGHRS and CDR2 is YFSETQ. The CDR3 loop spans 15 amino acids. The V gene end was trimmed by 3 bases and the J gene end by 4 bases; junction bases not matched to a gene: 7. For the CDR3, the DNA is TGCGCCAGCAGCTCCGGACAGGGGATCAGCACTGAAGCTTTCTTT. The encoded protein is CASSSGQGISTEAFF.

This rearrangement joins TRBV3-1 (or the pseudogene TRBV3-2) to TRBJ1-6; 7 bases align to TRBD1. The trim removed 3 bases at V and 13 bases at J, leaving 3 bases unmatched. The CDR3 covers 12 residues. Germline V gene data show CDR1 as LGHDT and CDR2 as YNNKEL (reference sequence). In DNA form, the CDR3 reads TGTGCCAGCAGCCATCCACAGGGGCCCCTCCACTTT. Translation: CASSHPQGPLHF.

The V and J genes are TRBV18 and TRBJ1-5, with unresolved D. Germline lookup yields CDR1 KGHSH and CDR2 LQKENI. The CDR3 contains 12 residues. The V end was cut by 6 bases, the J end by 3 bases, with 6 bases between. CDR3 sequence (DNA): TGTGCCAGCTCGGACGACAATCAGCCCCAGCATTTT. It encodes CASSDDNQPQHF.

The chain recombines TRBV3-1 (or the pseudogene TRBV3-2) with TRBJ2-7; D gene ambiguous. CDR1 and CDR2 (germline): LGHDT, YNNKEL (reference sequence). The CDR3 consists of 15 residues. Deletions cut 4 bases from V and 3 bases from J, with 16 bases between. The CDR3: CASSPRAYPLYEQYF. The CDR3 DNA is TGTGCCAGCAGCCCAAGGGCCTATCCGCTCTACGAGCAGTACTTC.

The rearrangement joins TRBV5-6 to TRBJ2-7, with TRBD2 matching over 11 bases. Germline CDR1 reads SGHDT; CDR2 reads YYEEEE. The CDR3 has 15 residues. Unmatched junction bases numbered 10, after V lost 5 bases and J lost 6 bases. The CDR3 sequence is CASSRDSGRASEQYF. For the CDR3, the DNA is TGTGCCAGCAGTAGAGATAGCGGGAGGGCCTCCGAGCAGTACTTC. Combining the CDR3 with reference TRBV5-6 and TRBJ2-7 gives the whole variable domain DAGVTQSPTHLIKTRGQQVTLRCSPKSGHDTVSWYQQALGQGPQFIFQYYEEEERQRGNFPDRFSGHQFPNYSSELNVNALLLGDSALYLCASSRDSGRASEQYFGPGTRLTVT.

The chain uses TRBV7-9 and TRBJ2-1; maybe TRBD2 (5 bases). The V end lost 5 bases, the J end lost 2 bases, and 13 bases lay between the germline ends. The CDR3 spans 15 residues. The germline V gene has CDR1 SEHNR and CDR2 FQNEAQ (reference sequence). DNA of the CDR3: TGTGCCAGCAGCAGTGAGGCTAGCCCCTACAATGAGCAGTTCTTC. It is translated as CASSSEASPYNEQFF.

The chain combines TRBV24-1 with TRBJ2-3, with 8 bases that match TRBD2. The junction had 6 bases not matched to a gene; V was cut back by 4 bases and J by 4 bases. The CDR3 consists of 15 residues. Per the germline V gene, CDR1 is KGHDR and CDR2 is SFDVKD. DNA of the CDR3: TGTGCCACCAGTGAACATACCGGGAGGGCAGATACGCAGTATTTT. Protein: CATSEHTGRADTQYF.

CDR3 bases: TGTGCCAGCTCACCTGGACTAGCGGGAGCTTACAATGAGCAGTTCTTC. Protein product: CASSPGLAGAYNEQFF. This chain joins TRBV18 and TRBJ2-1, with TRBD2 identical over 13 bases. CDR3 length equals 16 residues. The V gene end was trimmed by 3 bases and the J gene end by 4 bases; junction bases not matched to a gene: 3. The germline CDR1 and CDR2 sequences are KGHSH and LQKENI.